This T cell receptor (beta chain) derives from a study of blood T cell repertoires in COVID-19. On the study more broadly: T cells, B-cell-depleted T cells, or PBMCs provided the cDNA or gDNA that served as material.

In the study's own analysis: Amplified reference gene primers provided the basis for estimating nucleated cell counts. The repertoire was sequenced with immunoSEQ multiplex PCR; TCRdb's copy has only in-frame clones and lacks some. V and J calls and clone size are those listed in that table; D and trimming were worked out from the DNA. The repertoire holds nearly 100,000 clones, with roughly 80% as singletons. This clone was detected only once. CDR3 length: 14 amino acids. V lost 2 bases and J 2 bases, leaving 9 bases between the germline ends. From germline, CDR1 is SGHNT and CDR2 YENEEA. This sequence joins TRBV11-3 and TRBJ1-1; D ambiguous. The TCR was taken from a woman aged 55-70 years with acute or convalescent COVID-19. Material for sequencing was peripheral blood. The CDR3 region has the DNA TGTGCCAGCAGCTTATATGGAGCAAACACTGAAGCTTTCTTT. Protein: CASSLYGANTEAFF.